The clone carrying this TCR beta chain was counted a few times. No antigen is known for it. This record belongs to a study of T cells after yellow fever vaccination. Study-level results: Subsequent booster samples again held most clones from primary vaccination (around 96% CD4, roughly 90% CD8). Repertoires sorted by FACS could include abundant clonotypes that are contaminants from the bulk population.

This CDR3 spans 16 amino acids. The germline V gene encodes CDR1 SNHLY and CDR2 FYNNEI. Trimming pared 3 bases from V and 4 bases from J, leaving 16 bases between. MiXCR was run by TCRdb on the 5' RACE reads, yielding one entry per CDR3 protein. The sample holds some 500,000 distinct CDR3 sequences, about 13% seen once. Here the sequenced sample was PBMCs, taken on the day of the yellow fever booster vaccination. The TCR comes from a man aged 30-40 years who received the YFV17D yellow fever vaccine. The chain has TRBV2 and TRBJ2-1, with a possible D match to TRBD1 (5 bases). The CDR3 region is CASSDRGGSRYNEQFF. DNA of the CDR3: TGTGCCAGCAGTGATAGGGGCGGTAGTAGGTACAATGAGCAGTTCTTC.